A selection of T cell receptor beta chains follows, all from one sample in a study of T cell changes during pregnancy in multiple sclerosis. Libraries were prepared by immunoSEQ multiplex PCR; TCRdb keeps only in-frame clonotypes and omits some of them. Of 65,000 to 85,000 clones detected, roughly 90% appear once; the ten largest clones hold 0.9%. Sequencing was performed on peripheral blood, taken in the first trimester of pregnancy. The receptor set was obtained from a female donor in good health, enrolled as a control in a pregnancy study. The CDR3 runs from the conserved cysteine through the conserved F or W. The D gene is left open where the match is weak. Expanded clones get a size class; other rows say once, few or many, or leave the size out.

DNA,CDR3,D,size,length,V,J
TGCGCCAGCAGCCGAACACCAGGGGCCCGTGGGGCCAACGTCCTGACTTTC,CASSRTPGARGANVLTF,-,-,17,TRBV4-3,TRBJ2-6
TGCAGCGTCCCACCAGGACACCCCTATGGCTACACCTTC,CSVPPGHPYGYTF,-,-,13,TRBV29-1,TRBJ1-2
TGTGCCAGTTCCTCCGGGACACCCTATGGCGGGGAGCTGTTTTTT,CASSSGTPYGGELFF,-,-,15,TRBV19,TRBJ2-2
TGTGCCAGCAGCCAAGTTAACGGTGAGCAGTTCTTC,CASSQVNGEQFF,-,-,12,TRBV14,TRBJ2-1
TGTGCCAGCCGGGACAGGGGGCAGAGTCAGCCCCAGCATTTT,CASRDRGQSQPQHF,TRBD1,-,14,TRBV6-1,TRBJ1-5
TGCGCCAGCGAAAAGTGGACAGCAACTAATGAAAAACTGTTTTTT,CASEKWTATNEKLFF,-,-,15,TRBV5-1,TRBJ1-4
TGCGCCAGCAGCTTGAAGCAGGGGGCTGGGACCCAGTACTTC,CASSLKQGAGTQYF,TRBD1,-,14,TRBV5-1,TRBJ2-5
TGTGCCAGCTCACCTCGGGATGTAGCTAACTATGGCTACACCTTC,CASSPRDVANYGYTF,-,-,15,TRBV18,TRBJ1-2
TGCGCCAGCCGGACAGGCCCCCCGAACACTGAAGCTTTCTTT,CASRTGPPNTEAFF,TRBD1,-,14,TRBV5-1,TRBJ1-1
TGTGCCAGCAGCTTCCGCGACAGCTCGAATTCACCCCTCCACTTT,CASSFRDSSNSPLHF,-,few,15,TRBV11-2,TRBJ1-6
TGTGCCAGCAGCCCGAACGACAGGAACACTGAAGCTTTCTTT,CASSPNDRNTEAFF,-,-,14,TRBV5-6,TRBJ1-1
TGTGCCAGCAGAGCGGGGGGGGGCACCGGGGAGCTGTTTTTT,CASRAGGGTGELFF,TRBD2,once,14,TRBV6-5,TRBJ2-2
TGTGCCAGCAGTTTACCCGGGACAGCTAGCATGAACTATGGCTACACCTTC,CASSLPGTASMNYGYTF,TRBD1,-,17,TRBV28,TRBJ1-2
TGTGCCAGCAGGCGGGCCTTAGCTAACTATGGCTACACCTTC,CASRRALANYGYTF,-,-,14,TRBV11-2,TRBJ1-2
TGTGCCAGCAGCTCCAGGGAATCCTACAATGAGCAGTTCTTC,CASSSRESYNEQFF,-,once,14,TRBV7-9,TRBJ2-1
TGTGCCAGCAGTGAAATGGGACAGGGAACCACTGAAGCTTTCTTT,CASSEMGQGTTEAFF,TRBD1,few,15,TRBV2,TRBJ1-1
TGTGCCAGCGGCCAACCCTCCCAGGGGCTTAACTATGGCTACACCTTC,CASGQPSQGLNYGYTF,-,-,16,TRBV27,TRBJ1-2
TGTGCCAGCAGCTTGACTGCAGGGGTCAATCAGCCCCAGCATTTT,CASSLTAGVNQPQHF,-,-,15,TRBV5-6,TRBJ1-5
TGCAGCGGCCAGGGGCCGACTGAAGCTTTCTTT,CSGQGPTEAFF,-,-,11,TRBV29-1,TRBJ1-1
TGTGCCAGCAAATCAACCCCGGTGGTGGATACGCAGTATTTT,CASKSTPVVDTQYF,-,-,14,TRBV6-6,TRBJ2-3